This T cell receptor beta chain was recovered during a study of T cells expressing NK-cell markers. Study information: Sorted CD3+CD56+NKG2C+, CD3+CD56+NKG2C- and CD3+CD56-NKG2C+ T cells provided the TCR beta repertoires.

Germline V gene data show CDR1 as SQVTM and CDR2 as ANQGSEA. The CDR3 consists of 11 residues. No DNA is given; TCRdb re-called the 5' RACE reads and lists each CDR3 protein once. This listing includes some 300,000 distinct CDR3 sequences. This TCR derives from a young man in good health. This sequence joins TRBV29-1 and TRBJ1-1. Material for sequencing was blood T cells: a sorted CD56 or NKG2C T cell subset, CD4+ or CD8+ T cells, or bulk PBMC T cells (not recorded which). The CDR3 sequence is CSVEDYGRAFF.